These 3 T cell receptor beta chains originate from one sample sequenced in a study of cytomegalovirus exposure and HLA in healthy donors. Primers for the PCR totalled 60 Vbeta and 13 Jbeta. The table came from immunoSEQ multiplex PCR; TCRdb's copy has only in-frame clones and leaves some out. The table has approximately 140,000 clones, roughly 74% seen once. The sequencing sample was made of PBMCs. These receptors came from a man aged 35 to 55 in good health and CMV-seronegative.

To note about this clone: Other DNA sequences from this sample encode an identical CDR3 as well. The chain is built from TRBV27 and TRBJ2-7, with D maybe TRBD1 (6 bases). V was clipped by 2 bases and J by 2 bases, with 7 bases between them. The CDR3 totals 13 residues. Germline V gene data show CDR1 as MNHEY and CDR2 as SMNVEV (reference sequence). The CDR3 is CASSLQGTYEQYF. The CDR3 DNA is TGTGCCAGCAGTTTACAGGGGACCTACGAGCAGTACTTC.

The chain combines TRBV6-4 with TRBJ1-5, with 9 positions matching TRBD1. V was clipped by 4 bases and J by 6 bases; unmatched bases: 13. The CDR3 is 17 residues long. Germline V gene data show CDR1 as MRHNA and CDR2 as SNTAGT. The CDR3 sequence: CASSAPRQGVKPQPQHF. Written as DNA, the CDR3 is TGTGCCAGCAGTGCCCCTCGACAGGGGGTAAAACCTCAGCCCCAGCATTTT.

The chain couples TRBV7-9 to TRBJ1-5, with D possibly being TRBD1 (5 bases). This CDR3 is built from 16 residues. CDR1 is SEHNR, CDR2 FQNEAQ, per germline (reference sequence). Trimming removed 5 bases from V and 3 bases from J, with 17 bases in between. The CDR3 DNA reads TGTGCCAGCAGCCGCATGGGGGGACGGCTCAATCAGCCCCAGCATTTT. It is translated as CASSRMGGRLNQPQHF. Together with reference TRBV7-9 and TRBJ1-5, the CDR3 gives the full variable domain: DTGVSQNPRHKITKRGQNVTFRCDPISEHNRLYWYRQTLGQGPEFLTYFQNEAQLEKSRLLSDRFSAERPKGSFSTLEIQRTEQGDSAMYLCASSRMGGRLNQPQHFGDGTRLSIL.